Listed here are 15 T cell receptor beta chains from one sample, sequenced in a study of blood T cell repertoires in COVID-19. The method was immunoSEQ multiplex PCR; TCRdb's version includes in-frame clones alone and lacks a portion of them. The repertoire includes more than 110,000 clones, about 87% of them detected once, and roughly 4.3% sits in the top ten. The sequencing input was peripheral blood. The receptors were gathered from a middle-aged woman with acute or convalescent COVID-19.

V and J are TRBV9 and TRBJ2-6, with TRBD1 identical over 7 bases. CDR1 SGDLS and CDR2 YYNGEE come from the germline V gene. Trimming at V came to 7 bases and at J to 4 bases, leaving 8 bases not matched to a gene. This CDR3 is built from 15 residues. The CDR3 bases are TGTGCCAGCCACTCACAGGGGCCCGGGGCCAACGTCCTGACTTTC. Protein: CASHSQGPGANVLTF.

This sequence joins TRBV5-1 and TRBJ1-1; D not resolved. Looked up from germline, CDR1 is SGHRS and CDR2 is YFSETQ. Trimming took 5 bases from V and 1 from J, leaving 9 bases between them. CDR3 length: 13 amino acids. The CDR3 reads CASRNAENTEAFF. CDR3 in DNA: TGCGCCAGCAGAAATGCAGAGAACACTGAAGCTTTCTTT.

Comments on this clone: Other DNA sequences within the sample encode an identical CDR3. The chain combines TRBV3-1 (or the pseudogene TRBV3-2) with TRBJ1-2, with TRBD1 matching over 7 bases. From germline, CDR1 is LGHDT and CDR2 YNNKEL (reference sequence). V lost 3 bases to trimming and J lost 7 bases; unmatched junction nucleotides: 5. The CDR3 spans 13 residues. The CDR3 region has the DNA TGTGCCAGCAGCCATAGGGGGCGCGGTGGCTACACCTTC. This encodes CASSHRGRGGYTF.

This sequence joins TRBV6-6 and TRBJ1-4, with 8 bases that match TRBD1. The CDR3 sequence is 14 residues long. After removal of 0 bases from V and 8 bases from J, the junction contained 2 bases not matched to a gene. The germline CDR1 and CDR2 sequences are MNHNY and SVGAGI (reference sequence). The CDR3 region is CASSYSGTGEKLFF. The CDR3 DNA follows: TGTGCCAGCAGTTACTCGGGGACAGGAGAAAAACTGTTTTTT.

The chain combines TRBV20-1 with TRBJ2-7; possible D gene TRBD1, 5 bases. V gave up 3 bases and J gave up 4 bases, with 16 bases separating them. This CDR3 spans 14 amino acids. Germline V gene lookup returns CDR1 DFQATT and CDR2 SNEGSKA (reference sequence). The CDR3 region is CSASPGPGPYEQYF. CDR3 coding DNA: TGCAGTGCTAGTCCGGGTCCAGGGCCGTACGAGCAGTACTTC.

The J gene is TRBJ2-1, the V gene TRBV5-1, with 7 nucleotides matching TRBD2. V was pared by 4 bases and J by 8 bases, with 0 bases of the junction left unmatched. CDR1 is SGHRS and CDR2 is YFSETQ in the germline V gene. The CDR3 is made up of 11 amino acids. This CDR3 reads CASSRGDEQFF. The CDR3 DNA is TGCGCCAGCAGCCGGGGGGATGAGCAGTTCTTC.

J is TRBJ2-7 and V is TRBV30; D not resolved. Trimming left V 5 bases short and J 0 bases short, with 8 bases between. Germline CDR1 is GTSNPN and CDR2 is SVGIG (reference sequence). The CDR3 covers 12 residues. The CDR3 bases are TGTGCCTGGCAGACACTCTCCTACGAGCAGTACTTC. Its translation is CAWQTLSYEQYF.

This clone was recorded once. One end of the junction varies from germline; a read error may be responsible. The chain joins TRBV7-7 to TRBJ2-7, with D perhaps matching TRBD2 (5 bases). CDR3 length equals 13 residues. Germline CDR1 and CDR2: SSHAT and FNYEAQ (reference sequence). In DNA, the CDR3 is TGTGCTAGCAGCGAGGGTTCTGGATACGAGCAGTACTTC. Translation: CASSEGSGYEQYF.

V gene TRBV5-4 combines with J gene TRBJ2-7; 10 bases line up with TRBD1. This CDR3 is built from 15 residues. Losses at the gene ends were 0 bases for V and 1 base for J; bases not matched to a gene: 1. Germline V gives CDR1 SGHNT, CDR2 YYREEE (reference sequence). In nucleotides, the CDR3 is TGTGCCAGCAGCTTGGGGGGACAGGGGTCCTACGAGCAGTACTTC. This gives the protein CASSLGGQGSYEQYF. Drawing the rest from reference TRBV5-4 and TRBJ2-7, the complete variable domain is ETGVTQSPTHLIKTRGQQVTLRCSSQSGHNTVSWYQQALGQGPQFIFQYYREEENGRGNFPPRFSGLQFPNYSSELNVNALELDDSALYLCASSLGGQGSYEQYFGPGTRLTVT.

This clone was found a few times. The chain couples TRBV2 to TRBJ2-7, with a weak D call TRBD1 (7 bases). CDR1 and CDR2 from the germline V gene are SNHLY and FYNNEI. Trimming removed 8 bases from V and 4 bases from J, with 18 bases in between. The CDR3 length is 14 residues. The CDR3 is CASGGGTAPYEQYF. Written as DNA, the CDR3 is TGTGCCAGCGGAGGGGGGACAGCGCCTTACGAGCAGTACTTC.

This clone has a single count. One end of the junction fails to match germline, which may point to a read error. The chain couples TRBV30 to TRBJ1-5, with 10 bases lining up with TRBD1. Germline lookup yields CDR1 GTSNPN and CDR2 SVGIG (reference sequence). This CDR3 has 13 amino acids. The CDR3 sequence: CACQTGGNQPQHF. CDR3 DNA sequence: TGTGCCTGCCAGACAGGGGGCAACCAGCCCCAGCATTTT.

This chain joins TRBV18 and TRBJ1-1; D unclear. Trimming stripped 0 bases from V and 4 bases from J, with 15 bases between. The CDR3 runs to 16 residues. Germline CDR1 is KGHSH and CDR2 is LQKENI. The CDR3 sequence is CASSPPMGGVSTEAFF. CDR3 coding DNA: TGTGCCAGCTCACCACCTATGGGTGGAGTGAGCACTGAAGCTTTCTTT.

This chain links TRBV28 with TRBJ1-2; 9 nucleotides match TRBD1. V was pared by 6 bases and J by 1 base, with 6 bases of the junction left unmatched. The CDR3 is 15 residues long. Per the germline V gene, CDR1 is MDHEN and CDR2 is SYDVKM. The CDR3 bases are TGTGCCAGCAGCCCCGGGACAGGGAGTAACTATGGCTACACCTTC. This gives the protein CASSPGTGSNYGYTF.

This sequence joins TRBV19 and TRBJ2-1, with 8 bases fitting TRBD2. Trimming took 6 bases from V and 0 from J; bases not matched to a gene: 4. Germline CDR1 and CDR2: LNHDA and SQIVND (reference sequence). This CDR3 is built from 15 residues. CDR3 sequence (DNA): TGTGCCAGTAGCACTAGCGGAGTCTCCTACAATGAGCAGTTCTTC. Translating gives CASSTSGVSYNEQFF.

J is TRBJ1-4 and V is TRBV28; D is unclear. The CDR3 consists of 15 residues. Deletions cut 6 bases from V and 10 bases from J, with 21 bases between. CDR1 is MDHEN, CDR2 SYDVKM, per germline. Here the CDR3 reads CASRIGGGQRGKLFF. The CDR3 nucleotides read TGTGCCAGCAGGATAGGAGGTGGCCAGCGGGGAAAACTGTTTTTT.